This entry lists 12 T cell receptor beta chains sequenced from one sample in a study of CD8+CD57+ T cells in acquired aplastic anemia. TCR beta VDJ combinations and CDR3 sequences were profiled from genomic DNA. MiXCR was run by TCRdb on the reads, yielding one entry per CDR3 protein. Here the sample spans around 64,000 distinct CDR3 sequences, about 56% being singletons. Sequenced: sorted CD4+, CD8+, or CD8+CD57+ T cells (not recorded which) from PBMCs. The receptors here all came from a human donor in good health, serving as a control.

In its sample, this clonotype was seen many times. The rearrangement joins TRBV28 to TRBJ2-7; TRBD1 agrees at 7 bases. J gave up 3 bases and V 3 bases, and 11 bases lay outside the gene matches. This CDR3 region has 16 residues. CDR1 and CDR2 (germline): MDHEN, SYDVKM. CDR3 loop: CASSFFPRDRHYEQYF. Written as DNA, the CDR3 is TGTGCCAGCAGTTTTTTCCCCCGGGACAGACACTACGAGCAGTACTTC. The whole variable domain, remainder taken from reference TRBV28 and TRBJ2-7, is DVKVTQSSRYLVKRTGEKVFLECVQDMDHENMFWYRQDPGLGLRLIYFSYDVKMKEKGDIPEGYSVSREKKERFSLILESASTNQTSMYLCASSFFPRDRHYEQYFGPGTRLTVT.

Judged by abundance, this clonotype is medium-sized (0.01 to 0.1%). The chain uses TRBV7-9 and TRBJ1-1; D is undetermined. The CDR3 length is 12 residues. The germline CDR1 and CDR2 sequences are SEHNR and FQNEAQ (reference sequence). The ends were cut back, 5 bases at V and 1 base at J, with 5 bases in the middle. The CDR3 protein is CASSEGNTEAFF. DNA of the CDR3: TGTGCCAGCAGCGAAGGGAACACTGAAGCTTTCTTT.

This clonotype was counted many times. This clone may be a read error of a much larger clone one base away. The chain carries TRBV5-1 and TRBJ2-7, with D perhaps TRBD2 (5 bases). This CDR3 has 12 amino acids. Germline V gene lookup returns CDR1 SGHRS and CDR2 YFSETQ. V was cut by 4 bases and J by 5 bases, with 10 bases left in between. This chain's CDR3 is CASSRTFHEQYF. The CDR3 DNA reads TGCGCCAGCAGCAGGACTTTCCACGAGCAGTACTTC. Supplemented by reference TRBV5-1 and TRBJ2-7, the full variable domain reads KAGVTQTPRYLIKTRGQQVTLSCSPISGHRSVSWYQQTPGQGLQFLFEYFSETQRNKGNFPGRFSGRQFSNSRSEMNVSTLELGDSALYLCASSRTFHEQYFGPGTRLTVT.

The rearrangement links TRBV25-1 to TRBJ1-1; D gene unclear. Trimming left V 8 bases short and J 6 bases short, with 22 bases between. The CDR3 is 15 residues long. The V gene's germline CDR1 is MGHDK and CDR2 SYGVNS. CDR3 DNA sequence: TGTGCCAGCTCCAGCCCGGAACCGCTAAACCCTGAAGCTTTCTTT. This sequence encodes CASSSPEPLNPEAFF.

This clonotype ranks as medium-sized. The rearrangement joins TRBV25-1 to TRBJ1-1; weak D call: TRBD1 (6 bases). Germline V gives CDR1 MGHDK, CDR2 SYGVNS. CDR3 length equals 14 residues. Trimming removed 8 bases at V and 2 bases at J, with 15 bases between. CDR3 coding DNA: TGTGCCAGCTCTATTACAGGGATAAACACTGAAGCTTTCTTT. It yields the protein CASSITGINTEAFF. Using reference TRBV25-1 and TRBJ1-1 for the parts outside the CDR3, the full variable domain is EADIYQTPRYLVIGTGKKITLECSQTMGHDKMYWYQQDPGMELHLIHYSYGVNSTEKGDLSSESTVSRIRTEHFPLTLESARPSHTSQYLCASSITGINTEAFFGQGTRLTVV.

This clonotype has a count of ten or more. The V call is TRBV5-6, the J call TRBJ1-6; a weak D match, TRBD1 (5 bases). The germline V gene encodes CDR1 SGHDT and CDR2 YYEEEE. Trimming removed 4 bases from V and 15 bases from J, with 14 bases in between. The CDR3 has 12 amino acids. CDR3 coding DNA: TGTGCCAGCAGCCCACGGGACTCGGGCCTCCACTTT. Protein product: CASSPRDSGLHF.

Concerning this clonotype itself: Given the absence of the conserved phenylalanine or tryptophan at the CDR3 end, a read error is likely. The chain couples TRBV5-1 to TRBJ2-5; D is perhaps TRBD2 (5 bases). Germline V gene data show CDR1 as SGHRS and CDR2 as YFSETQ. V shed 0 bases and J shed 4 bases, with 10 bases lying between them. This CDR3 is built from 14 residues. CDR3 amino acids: CASSLEVGVETQYL. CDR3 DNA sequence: TGCGCCAGCAGCTTGGAGGTCGGGGTAGAGACCCAGTACCTC.

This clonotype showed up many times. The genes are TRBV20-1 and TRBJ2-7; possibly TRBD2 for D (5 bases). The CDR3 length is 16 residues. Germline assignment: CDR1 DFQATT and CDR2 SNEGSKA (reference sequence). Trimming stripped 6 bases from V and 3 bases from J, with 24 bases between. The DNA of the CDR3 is TGCAGTGCCAATGGACGGAGCGGCGGGCACCTCTACGAGCAGTACTTC. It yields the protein CSANGRSGGHLYEQYF.

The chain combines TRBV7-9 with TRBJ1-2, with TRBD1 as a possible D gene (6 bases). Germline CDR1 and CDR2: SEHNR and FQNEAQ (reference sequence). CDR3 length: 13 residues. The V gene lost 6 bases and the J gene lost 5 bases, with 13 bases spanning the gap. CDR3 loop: CASRSSGAYGYTF. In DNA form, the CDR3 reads TGTGCCAGCAGATCTTCAGGGGCTTATGGCTACACCTTC.

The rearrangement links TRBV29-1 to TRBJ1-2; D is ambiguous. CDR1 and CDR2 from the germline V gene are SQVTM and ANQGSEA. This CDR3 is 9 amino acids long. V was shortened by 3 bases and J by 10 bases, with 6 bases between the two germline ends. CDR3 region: CSVEGHYTF. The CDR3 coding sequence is TGCAGCGTTGAGGGTCACTACACCTTC.

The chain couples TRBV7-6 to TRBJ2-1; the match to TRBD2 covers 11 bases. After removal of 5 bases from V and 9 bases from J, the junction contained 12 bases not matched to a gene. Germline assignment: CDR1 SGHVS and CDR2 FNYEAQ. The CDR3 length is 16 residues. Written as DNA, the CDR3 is TGTGCCAGCAGCCTGCAAATAGCGGGGGGGCCATGTGAGCAGTTCTTC. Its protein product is CASSLQIAGGPCEQFF.

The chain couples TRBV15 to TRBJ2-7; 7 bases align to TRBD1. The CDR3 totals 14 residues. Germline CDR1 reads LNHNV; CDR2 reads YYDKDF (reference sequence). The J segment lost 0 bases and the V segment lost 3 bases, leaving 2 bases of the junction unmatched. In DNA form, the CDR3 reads TGTGCCACCAGCAGGGGACAGCTCTCCTACGAGCAGTACTTC. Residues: CATSRGQLSYEQYF.